This TCR beta chain came from a study of technical replicates of blood from several donors. Data came from immunoSEQ multiplex PCR; TCRdb stores just in-frame clones and leaves some out. Of 75,000 to 100,000 clones detected, approximately 96% appear once; the ten largest clones hold approximately 0.33%. The CDR3 runs 17 residues. Germline CDR1 reads SNHLY; CDR2 reads FYNNEI. V gave up 2 bases and J gave up 0 bases, with 15 bases separating them. This clone was detected once. This clonotype was sampled from a human donor in good health. The sequencing sample was made of T cells isolated from PBMCs. The gene calls are TRBV2 and TRBJ2-3; D not resolved. CDR3 amino acids: CASSEIPFGESTDTQYF. CDR3 DNA: TGTGCCAGCAGTGAAATTCCCTTCGGAGAGAGCACAGATACGCAGTATTTT.